These 24 T cell receptor beta chains came from one sample sequenced in a study of T-cell memory formation after mild COVID-19. TCRdb reanalysed the 5' RACE reads using MiXCR and keeps one entry per CDR3 protein. The sample records a few hundred thousand distinct CDR3 sequences, around a sixth being singletons. Sequencing was done on a sample of PBMCs or a T cell subset sorted from them (not recorded which). The receptors were sampled from a man aged 18 to 30 who had mild COVID-19 (a few samples of this study predate the infection). Cell type and time point are not known.

The rearrangement joins TRBV20-1 to TRBJ1-2; 11 bases are shared with TRBD1. This CDR3 spans 14 amino acids. CDR1 is DFQATT, CDR2 SNEGSKA, per germline (reference sequence). V was clipped by 5 bases and J by 8 bases; unmatched bases: 10. CDR3 residues: CSAHPAGQGVGYTF. DNA of the CDR3: TGCAGTGCTCACCCCGCGGGACAGGGGGTCGGCTACACCTTC.

V and J are TRBV6-5 and TRBJ2-3, with D tentatively TRBD1 or TRBD2 (5 bases each). The CDR3 runs to 14 residues. The germline V and J ends were trimmed by 8 bases and 0 bases, with 12 bases remaining between them. The germline CDR1 and CDR2 sequences are MNHEY and SVGAGI. CDR3 sequence: CASGLGDSTDTQYF. The CDR3 DNA is TGTGCCAGCGGACTGGGGGACAGCACAGATACGCAGTATTTT.

The gene calls are TRBV7-9 and TRBJ2-5, with D possibly TRBD1 on 6 matching bases. There are 14 residues in the CDR3. Germline V gene data show CDR1 as SEHNR and CDR2 as FQNEAQ (reference sequence). V was pared by 5 bases and J by 5 bases, with 15 bases between. CDR3 sequence: CASSRSDRSETQYF. For the CDR3, the DNA is TGTGCCAGCAGCCGCTCCGACAGGTCTGAGACCCAGTACTTC.

The rearrangement uses TRBV4-3 and TRBJ1-2, with a weak D call TRBD1 (5 bases). The CDR3 covers 15 residues. Trimming shortened V by 4 bases and J by 0 bases, and 12 bases separated the two germline ends. CDR1 LGHNA and CDR2 YSLEER come from the germline V gene. The CDR3 is CASSRGVGANYGYTF. For the CDR3, the DNA is TGCGCCAGCAGCCGAGGGGTCGGGGCTAACTATGGCTACACCTTC.

There are a few counts of this clonotype. The chain employs TRBV6-5 and TRBJ2-3, with D perhaps matching TRBD1 or TRBD2 (5 bases each). CDR3 length: 13 amino acids. The germline gives CDR1 MNHEY, CDR2 SVGAGI. V was shortened by 6 bases and J by 11 bases, with 18 bases between the two germline ends. CDR3 sequence: CASSPRGAPKQYF. DNA for the CDR3: TGTGCCAGCAGCCCGAGGGGTGCCCCTAAGCAGTATTTT.

About this clonotype itself: A much bigger clone sits one base away, suggesting this may be a read error. This sequence joins TRBV5-5 and TRBJ2-7; D uncertain. The CDR3 covers 15 residues. The V gene's germline CDR1 is SGHKS and CDR2 YYEKEE (reference sequence). V gave up 0 bases and J gave up 4 bases, with 14 bases separating them. CDR3 in amino acids: CASSLAGSVAYEQYF. DNA for the CDR3: TGTGCCAGCAGCTTGGCCGGGTCGGTTGCATACGAGCAGTACTTC.

The V and J genes are TRBV3-1 and TRBJ1-5; D is unresolved. There are 14 residues in the CDR3. Deletions cut 4 bases from V and 3 bases from J, with 10 bases between. Germline assignment: CDR1 LGHDT and CDR2 YNNKEL (reference sequence). The CDR3 DNA is TGTGCCAGCAGCCGAGACGCAACCAATCAGCCCCAGCATTTT. Translation gives CASSRDATNQPQHF. Filled out from reference TRBV3-1 and TRBJ1-5, the complete variable domain reads DTAVSQTPKYLVTQMGNDKSIKCEQNLGHDTMYWYKQDSKKFLKIMFSYNNKELIINETVPNRFSPKSPDKAHLNLHINSLELGDSAVYFCASSRDATNQPQHFGDGTRLSIL.

This clonotype has a handful of counts. The J gene is TRBJ2-1, the V gene TRBV19; the D gene is possibly TRBD1 (6 bases). The V and J ends lost 8 bases and 4 bases respectively, with 9 bases between them. The germline V gene has CDR1 LNHDA and CDR2 SQIVND (reference sequence). CDR3 length: 12 amino acids. The CDR3 protein is CASSTGYNEQFF. The CDR3 DNA follows: TGTGCCAGTTCGACAGGATACAATGAGCAGTTCTTC.

The table lists this clonotype with a few counts. This CDR3 reads CASSLGTGPAVEQYV. CDR3 DNA sequence: TGCGCCAGCAGCTTGGGAACAGGGCCAGCGGTGGAGCAGTACGTC. The chain combines TRBV5-1 with TRBJ2-7, with D perhaps matching TRBD1 (6 bases). CDR1 SGHRS and CDR2 YFSETQ come from the germline V gene. Trimming shortened V by 0 bases and J by 7 bases, and 17 bases separated the two germline ends. CDR3 size: 15 residues.

The chain is built from TRBV29-1 and TRBJ2-3; 7 nucleotides agree with TRBD2. After removal of 0 bases from V and 3 bases from J, the junction contained 6 bases not matched to a gene. CDR3 length: 15 amino acids. Germline CDR1 and CDR2: SQVTM and ANQGSEA. The CDR3 DNA follows: TGCAGCGTTGAAGATTCGGGGGAGGGGACAGATACGCAGTATTTT. Translation gives CSVEDSGEGTDTQYF.

Many counts were recorded for this clonotype. The V and J genes are TRBV7-2 and TRBJ2-3; 7 bases are shared with TRBD2. Germline CDR1 is SGHTA and CDR2 is FQGNSA. V shed 5 bases and J 4 bases; nucleotides not matched to a gene: 6. The CDR3 totals 14 residues. CDR3 DNA: TGTGCCAGCAGCCCGACGGGGGGAGCAGATACGCAGTATTTT. It translates to CASSPTGGADTQYF.

As concerns this clonotype: A much bigger clone sits one base away, suggesting this may be a read error. This CDR3 is CASDQGFNQPQHF. CDR3 DNA sequence: TGCGCCAGCGACCAGGGGTTCAATCAGCCCCAGCATTTT. The chain joins TRBV5-1 to TRBJ1-5; possible D gene TRBD1, 6 bases. Germline lookup yields CDR1 SGHRS and CDR2 YFSETQ. V was shortened by 7 bases and J by 3 bases, with 11 bases between the two germline ends. The CDR3 has 13 amino acids. The variable domain in full, completed from reference TRBV5-1 and TRBJ1-5, reads KAGVTQTPRYLIKTRGQQVTLSCSPISGHRSVSWYQQTPGQGLQFLFEYFSETQRNKGNFPGRFSGRQFSNSRSEMNVSTLELGDSALYLCASDQGFNQPQHFGDGTRLSIL.

The chain carries TRBV12-3 or TRBV12-4 and TRBJ1-4, with D maybe TRBD1 (5 bases). There are 15 residues in the CDR3. Trimming removed 5 bases at V and 8 bases at J, with 18 bases between. CDR3 sequence (DNA): TGTGCCAGCAGTCTCCACGGGGGAGTAGACGAAAAACTGTTTTTT. Amino acids: CASSLHGGVDEKLFF.

On this clonotype itself: Germline is not matched at one junction end, which may reflect a read error. This sequence joins TRBV11-2 and TRBJ1-6; TRBD1 is a possible D gene (5 bases). The CDR3 is 14 residues long. In germline, CDR1 is SGHAT, CDR2 FQNNGV. The CDR3 here is CDSSFAGSNSPLHF. In nucleotides, the CDR3 is TGTGACAGCAGCTTCGCAGGGTCGAATTCACCCCTCCACTTT. The full variable domain, completed using reference TRBV11-2 and TRBJ1-6, is EAGVAQSPRYKIIEKRQSVAFWCNPISGHATLYWYQQILGQGPKLLIQFQNNGVVDDSQLPKDRFSAERLKGVDSTLKIQPAKLEDSAVYLCDSSFAGSNSPLHFGNGTRLTVT.

The chain recombines TRBV4-1 with TRBJ1-4, with D possibly being TRBD1 (6 bases). The CDR3 covers 16 residues. Trimming took 4 bases from V and 5 from J, leaving 17 bases between them. Germline assignment: CDR1 MGHRA and CDR2 YSYEKL. CDR3 DNA: TGCGCCAGCAGCCTCCTTTGGGGGGCTTGGAATGAAAAACTGTTTTTT. Translating gives CASSLLWGAWNEKLFF.

This clonotype was observed a handful of times. The chain joins TRBV30 to TRBJ1-3; D gene unclear. V gave up 0 bases and J gave up 0 bases, with 9 bases separating them. Per germline, CDR1 GTSNPN and CDR2 SVGIG (reference sequence). The CDR3 totals 15 residues. The CDR3 loop is CAWSVSWSSGNTIYF. CDR3 nucleotide sequence: TGTGCCTGGAGTGTCTCTTGGTCCTCTGGAAACACCATATATTTT.

V and J are TRBV2 and TRBJ1-4; D unclear. V was pared by 4 bases and J by 15 bases, with 15 bases between. CDR1 and CDR2 (germline): SNHLY, FYNNEI. This CDR3 is built from 12 residues. This CDR3 reads CASSAPVRTLFF. CDR3 nucleotides: TGTGCCAGCAGTGCGCCCGTTCGCACCTTGTTTTTT. The variable domain in full, completed from reference TRBV2 and TRBJ1-4, reads EPEVTQTPSHQVTQMGQEVILRCVPISNHLYFYWYRQILGQKVEFLVSFYNNEISEKSEIFDDQFSVERPDGSNFTLKIRSTKLEDSAMYFCASSAPVRTLFFGSGTQLSVL.

This clonotype has a handful of counts. The chain combines TRBV7-2 with TRBJ2-5; D possibly corresponds to TRBD2 (6 bases). The CDR3 contains 15 residues. CDR1 is SGHTA and CDR2 is FQGNSA in the germline V gene. The germline V and J ends were trimmed by 6 bases and 4 bases, with 18 bases remaining between them. CDR3 DNA: TGTGCCAGCAGACGTACTAGTTTGGAGGGAGAGACCCAGTACTTC. Its translation: CASRRTSLEGETQYF.

This clonotype has only a few counts. This chain joins TRBV4-2 and TRBJ1-1; a possible D gene is TRBD1 (6 bases). In germline, CDR1 is LGHNA, CDR2 YNFKEQ. Trimming cost V 0 bases and J 10 bases, with 18 bases left between them. The CDR3 is made up of 15 amino acids. The CDR3 DNA reads as TGTGCCAGCAGCCAAGAGTTAAGGACAGACCGGGGAGCTTTCTTT. Its translation: CASSQELRTDRGAFF.

The rearrangement uses TRBV6-5 and TRBJ2-1, with a tentative D call TRBD2 (6 bases). Trimming removed 6 bases at V and 9 bases at J, with 15 bases between. The CDR3 runs to 13 residues. CDR1 and CDR2 (germline): MNHEY, SVGAGI. Written as DNA, the CDR3 is TGTGCCAGCAGGCCTACGAGGGGAGGTGAGCAGTTCTTC. The encoded protein is CASRPTRGGEQFF.

In its sample, this clonotype was seen many times. V is TRBV20-1 and J is TRBJ2-1; TRBD2 agrees at 12 bases. Germline loops: CDR1 DFQATT, CDR2 SNEGSKA (reference sequence). J lost 2 bases, V lost 2 bases, and 4 bases had no gene match. The CDR3 sequence is 16 residues long. The CDR3 loop reads CSARSTSGGAYNEQFF. CDR3 sequence (DNA): TGCAGTGCTAGATCGACTAGCGGGGGCGCCTACAATGAGCAGTTCTTC.

The CDR3 loop reads CSARDYLAGEFGELFF. The CDR3 region has the DNA TGCAGTGCTAGAGATTACCTAGCGGGGGAATTCGGGGAGCTGTTTTTT. The rearrangement joins TRBV20-1 to TRBJ2-2, with 10 bases that match TRBD2. CDR3 length equals 16 residues. V gave up 0 bases and J gave up 7 bases; unmatched junction bases: 8. Germline values: CDR1 DFQATT, CDR2 SNEGSKA (reference sequence).

The gene calls are TRBV20-1 and TRBJ1-2, with 7 positions matching TRBD1. The germline CDR1 and CDR2 sequences are DFQATT and SNEGSKA (reference sequence). The CDR3 is 12 residues long. V shed 4 bases and J 8 bases; nucleotides not matched to a gene: 7. The CDR3 region has the DNA TGCAGTGCTAACGTGCAGGGGGACGGCTACACCTTC. Protein sequence: CSANVQGDGYTF.

The CDR3 nucleotides read TGCGCCAGCAGCCAAGGAGCAGCTCCTAAGTACGAGCAGTACTTC. Residues: CASSQGAAPKYEQYF. The chain is built from TRBV4-3 and TRBJ2-7; D ambiguous. Germline CDR1 LGHNA, CDR2 YSLEER. The CDR3 consists of 15 residues. The V and J ends lost 1 base and 4 bases respectively, with 14 bases between them.